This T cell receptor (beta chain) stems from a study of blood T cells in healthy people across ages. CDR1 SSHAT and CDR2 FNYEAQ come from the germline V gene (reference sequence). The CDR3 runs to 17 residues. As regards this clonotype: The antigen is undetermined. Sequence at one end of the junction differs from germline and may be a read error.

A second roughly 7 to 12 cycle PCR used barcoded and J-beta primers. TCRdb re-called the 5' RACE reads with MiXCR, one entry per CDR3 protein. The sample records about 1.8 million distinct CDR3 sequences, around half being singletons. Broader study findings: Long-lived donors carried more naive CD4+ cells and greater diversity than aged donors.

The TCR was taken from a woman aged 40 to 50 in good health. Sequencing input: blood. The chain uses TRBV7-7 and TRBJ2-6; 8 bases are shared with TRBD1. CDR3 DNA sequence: TGTGCTAGCAGCTCCGGGACAGGAGGGCCTGGGGCCAACGTCCTGACTTTC. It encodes CASSSGTGGPGANVLTF.